This entry describes one T cell receptor beta chain. Sequencing was performed with immunoSEQ multiplex PCR; in TCRdb, only in-frame clones are kept and a portion is missing. The sample lists about 68,000 clones, about 90% occurring once. The data were obtained in a study of T cell changes during pregnancy in multiple sclerosis. Per the germline V gene, CDR1 is SGDLS and CDR2 is YYNGEE. This CDR3 contains 16 residues. Unmatched junction bases numbered 12, after V lost 5 bases and J lost 5 bases. This clonotype was obtained from a female donor with multiple sclerosis, enrolled in a pregnancy study. This chain joins TRBV9 and TRBJ2-3; TRBD2 matches 9 bases. This sample comprised peripheral blood, obtained in the second trimester of pregnancy. The CDR3 sequence: CASSPLGGGAGDTQYF. Here the CDR3 DNA reads TGTGCCAGCAGTCCCCTCGGCGGGGGGGCCGGAGATACGCAGTATTTT.